This T cell receptor (beta chain) emerged from a study of identical twins. Study-level findings and limits: Out-of-frame alpha sequences common to twins exhibited a surplus of low generation probability.

All of the donors were Caucasians in good health. Unique molecular identifiers were in the cDNA, with template-switch universal primer binding. Each CDR3 protein gets one entry after TCRdb re-called the 5' RACE reads with MiXCR. The data show 400,000 to 500,000 distinct CDR3 sequences, about a fifth seen once. V was trimmed by 3 bases and J by 6 bases, leaving 11 bases between them. CDR3 length: 13 residues. Germline CDR1 reads SGHRS; CDR2 reads YFSETQ. This clonotype occurred many times. The antigen remains unidentified. The sequenced sample was naive T cells sorted from blood. This receptor was identified in a man aged 50 or older in good health. The chain joins TRBV5-1 to TRBJ2-3, with D unresolved. CDR3 DNA: TGCGCCAGCAGCTCCAACGACGGGGATACGCAGTATTTT. It translates to CASSSNDGDTQYF.